Below, 21 T cell receptor beta chains from the same sample are listed, as sequenced in a study of tumor and adjacent non-tumor tissue in lung cancer. This sample's RNA came from whole unsorted tissue. This non-tumor lung sample came from over 3 cm beyond the tumor edge. Three rounds of nested PCR, following a modified ARM-PCR protocol, produced the TCRbeta library. Using its own MiXCR run on the multiplex PCR reads, TCRdb lists one record per CDR3 protein. Of about 80,000 distinct CDR3 sequences listed, about 82% are singletons. The sequencing sample was made of distant non-tumor lung tissue. The source is a man between 60 and 70 years old with non-small cell lung cancer.

A remark on this clonotype: At one end, the junction sequence differs from germline, possibly due to a read error. This chain connects TRBV6-1 to TRBJ1-5; the D is unclear. This CDR3 is 14 amino acids long. Germline CDR1 reads MNHNS; CDR2 reads SASEGT. The CDR3 region is CASNGHNSNQPQHF. DNA for the CDR3: TGTGCTAGCAATGGGCACAATAGCAATCAGCCCCAGCATTTT.

Note on this clonotype: Its ends do not fully match the called genes, so a read error is possible. The chain is built from TRBV20-1 and TRBJ2-4; D may be TRBD1 (6 bases). The germline gives CDR1 DFQATT, CDR2 SNEGSKA (reference sequence). The CDR3 has 20 residues. The CDR3 DNA is TGCAGTGCTACGAGCCGACCGACAGGAGTGGTGTTTCTAGCCAAAAATATTCACTACTTC. Protein product: CSATSRPTGVVFLAKNIHYF.

To note about this clonotype: A read error may account for a junction end that differs from germline. V gene TRBV29-1 combines with J gene TRBJ1-1; possibly TRBD1 for D (5 bases). This CDR3 contains 15 residues. Germline lookup yields CDR1 SQVTM and CDR2 ANQGSEA. The CDR3 sequence: CSTSKGGIGTTEGFF. CDR3 nucleotide sequence: TGCAGCACCTCTAAGGGAGGAATAGGGACCACTGAAGGTTTCTTT.

Regarding this clonotype: A junction end diverges from the germline sequence, so it may reflect a read error. V is TRBV11-2 and J is TRBJ2-5; D perhaps matches TRBD2 (5 bases). The CDR3 totals 13 residues. The V gene's germline CDR1 is SGHAT and CDR2 FQNNGV. CDR3 protein: CASSKGSREIQYF. The CDR3 nucleotides are TGTGCCAGCAGCAAGGGCTCGAGGGAGATCCAGTACTTC.

This clonotype was seen just once. Compared with germline, one end of the junction differs, possibly owing to a read error. The V gene is TRBV11-1, the J gene TRBJ2-3; D uncertain. The CDR3 has 12 residues. Germline V CDR1 and CDR2: SGHAT, FQDESV (reference sequence). CDR3 region: CASSLPYDTQYF. The DNA of the CDR3 is TGTGCCAGCAGTTTACCGTACGATACGCAGTATTTC.

This clonotype was found many times. V is TRBV4-3 and J is TRBJ2-5; 7 bases are shared with TRBD2. CDR1 and CDR2 (germline): LGHNA, YSLEER. J lost 5 bases, V lost 0 bases, and 9 bases had no gene match. The CDR3 runs to 16 residues. As DNA, the CDR3 is TGCGCCAGCAGCCAAGATCGTACGGGAGGCGGGGAGACCCAGTACTTC. It codes for CASSQDRTGGGETQYF.

On this clonotype: The junction shows a germline mismatch at one end, possibly a read error. The chain joins TRBV5-4 to TRBJ1-1, with D tentatively TRBD1 (6 bases). The CDR3 covers 17 residues. Germline CDR1 reads SGHNT; CDR2 reads YYREEE (reference sequence). DNA for the CDR3: TGCGCCAGCAGCCCAGGGGCCCATATAGGGGCGGACATTGAAGCTTTCTTT. Residues: CASSPGAHIGADIEAFF.

On this clonotype itself: An end of the junction differs from the germline gene, which may be a read error. The rearrangement joins TRBV29-1 to TRBJ2-7; possible D gene TRBD2, 6 bases. This CDR3 has 16 residues. Per germline, CDR1 SQVTM and CDR2 ANQGSEA. The CDR3, as DNA: TGCAGCGTTGAACTCGGGAATCCCGGGAGTGCTTCCGAGCAGTATTTC. Translating gives CSVELGNPGSASEQYF.

Comments on this clonotype: A junction end diverges from the germline sequence, so it may reflect a read error. The CDR3 loop is CASTIQGVTQSQHF. The CDR3, as DNA: TGTGCCAGCACCATCCAGGGGGTGACTCAGTCCCAGCATTTT. V is TRBV12-3 or TRBV12-4 and J is TRBJ1-5, with 7 bases aligning to TRBD1. The CDR3 is made up of 14 amino acids.

On this clonotype: A junction end diverges from the germline sequence, so it may reflect a read error. The J gene is TRBJ2-7, the V gene TRBV6-5, with D maybe TRBD1 (6 bases). Germline V gene sequence: CDR1 MNHEY, CDR2 SVGAGI. The CDR3 is made up of 15 amino acids. The DNA for the CDR3 is TGTGCCAGCGGCAATGAGGGGGTCACTCGCAACGAACAGTACTTC. As protein: CASGNEGVTRNEQYF.

A note on this clonotype: The CDR3 ends on some other residue instead of the conserved phenylalanine or tryptophan, so this is likely a read error. The CDR3 reads CSANPTSGGANEQFL. The CDR3, as DNA: TGCAGTGCTAACCCGACTAGCGGGGGGGCCAATGAACAGTTCCTC. V gene TRBV20-1 combines with J gene TRBJ2-1, with 14 bases matching TRBD2. CDR1 is DFQATT and CDR2 is SNEGSKA in the germline V gene (reference sequence). The CDR3 contains 15 residues.

This chain uses TRBV11-2 with TRBJ2-1; D possibly matches TRBD1 or TRBD2 (5 bases each). V was shortened by 5 bases and J by 9 bases, with 23 bases between the two germline ends. This CDR3 is 16 amino acids long. Germline V gene sequence: CDR1 SGHAT, CDR2 FQNNGV. As DNA, the CDR3 is TGTGCCAGCAGCGTCGGGGACGGGGTTGATCACAGTGAGCAGTTCTTC. Its protein is CASSVGDGVDHSEQFF. The full variable domain, rest sourced from reference TRBV11-2 and TRBJ2-1, is EAGVAQSPRYKIIEKRQSVAFWCNPISGHATLYWYQQILGQGPKLLIQFQNNGVVDDSQLPKDRFSAERLKGVDSTLKIQPAKLEDSAVYLCASSVGDGVDHSEQFFGPGTRLTVL.

To note about this clonotype: With a much larger clone just one base away, this may be a read error. The V and J genes are TRBV7-9 and TRBJ2-1, with 9 bases fitting TRBD1. V shed 3 bases, J shed 7 bases, and the junction held 7 bases outside the gene matches. The CDR3 length is 15 residues. Per germline, CDR1 SEHNR and CDR2 FQNEAQ (reference sequence). DNA for the CDR3: TGTGCCAGCAGCTTGAGCTCTGGGACAGGGAATGAGCAGTTCTTC. The encoded protein is CASSLSSGTGNEQFF.

This clonotype occurred once. Germline is not matched at one junction end, which may reflect a read error. The genes are TRBV29-1 and TRBJ2-1, with D possibly being TRBD2 (6 bases). Germline V CDR1 and CDR2: SQVTM, ANQGSEA. This CDR3 spans 15 amino acids. The CDR3 sequence: CSVELSGSSYNGQFF. The CDR3 coding sequence is TGCAGCGTTGAACTGTCCGGGAGCTCCTACAATGGGCAGTTCTTC.

The gene calls are TRBV5-4 and TRBJ2-1; 8 positions agree with TRBD2. V shed 4 bases, J shed 8 bases, and the junction held 11 bases outside the gene matches. The CDR3 is made up of 15 amino acids. CDR1 is SGHNT and CDR2 is YYREEE in the germline V gene (reference sequence). The CDR3 bases are TGTGCCAGCAGCCGGGGGGGGAGGGCCAGAGATGAGCAGTTCTTC. It yields the protein CASSRGGRARDEQFF.

About this clonotype itself: A much larger clonotype is one base distant, so this may be a read error. This chain connects TRBV5-1 to TRBJ2-1, with 8 bases identical to TRBD2. The CDR3 is 15 amino acids. The V gene's germline CDR1 is SGHRS and CDR2 YFSETQ. The CDR3 nucleotides read TGCGCCAACAGCTTGACGGGGGGGCCCTACAATGAGCAGTTCTTC. Protein sequence: CANSLTGGPYNEQFF.

On this clonotype: The junction does not match germline at one end; this may be a read error. The chain joins TRBV20-1 to TRBJ2-1, with 10 bases lining up with TRBD2. The germline gives CDR1 DFQATT, CDR2 SNEGSKA (reference sequence). The CDR3 is made up of 15 amino acids. CDR3 nucleotides: TGCAGTGCTGACTCAGCGGGGGGGCCGTGCAATAAGCAGTCCTTC. It translates to CSADSAGGPCNKQSF.

On this clonotype: The junction does not match germline at one end; this may be a read error. The rearrangement joins TRBV4-2 to TRBJ2-1; D possibly corresponds to TRBD2 (6 bases). The CDR3 covers 19 residues. Germline V CDR1 and CDR2: LGHNA, YNFKEQ. CDR3 nucleotide sequence: TGTGCCAGCAGCCATGAACTAGTTTTAAGCGGAGGGGCAGGGTATGAGCACTTCTTC. Amino acid sequence: CASSHELVLSGGAGYEHFF.

Remarks on this clonotype: This may stem from a read error, because a much larger clone lies one nucleotide away. This rearrangement joins TRBV6-5 to TRBJ2-7; unclear D gene. This CDR3 is built from 14 residues. V was clipped by 2 bases and J by 3 bases, with 11 bases between them. Germline loops: CDR1 MNHEY, CDR2 SVGAGI. The chain's CDR3 is CASSYPGRVYEQYF. CDR3 bases: TGTGCCAGCAGTTACCCTGGCAGAGTCTACGAGCAGTACTTC.

Details on this clonotype: At one of its ends the junction is not consistent with the germline gene, which may arise from a read error. The rearrangement uses TRBV11-2 and TRBJ1-2, with D perhaps matching TRBD1 (6 bases). CDR1 SGHAT and CDR2 FQNNGV come from the germline V gene. This CDR3 is 13 amino acids long. The CDR3, as DNA: TGTGCCAGCAACTTAGACAGGAGCTATGGCTACACCTTC. Its translation is CASNLDRSYGYTF.

This chain connects TRBV7-8 to TRBJ2-1, with 8 bases aligning to TRBD2. Germline V lookup: CDR1 SGHVS, CDR2 FQNEAQ. The CDR3 length is 14 residues. Trimming at V came to 6 bases and at J to 10 bases, leaving 11 bases not matched to a gene. Here the CDR3 reads CASRLWTSTQEQFF. The CDR3 coding sequence is TGTGCCAGCAGATTATGGACTAGCACCCAAGAGCAGTTCTTC.